These 26 T cell receptor beta chains came from one sample sequenced in a study of T cell repertoires in cytomegalovirus infection. TCRdb redid the calling of the reads with MiXCR, one entry per CDR3 protein. The table includes 300,000 or so distinct CDR3 sequences, roughly 25% detected once. Their antigen targets remain unknown. The sample consisted of cultured PBMCs, taken from culture after CMV antigen stimulation. These TCRs come from a human donor in good health (CMV status not recorded). Some clones in this sample may be carry-over from other donors' samples.

This clonotype has only a few counts. The chain combines TRBV7-2 with TRBJ2-1; TRBD2 matches at 9 bases. The trim removed 5 bases at V and 8 bases at J, leaving 10 bases unmatched. Germline V gene data show CDR1 as SGHTA and CDR2 as FQGNSA. The CDR3 covers 15 residues. The CDR3 bases are TGTGCCAGCAGCATCGGGACTAGCTTCAACGATGAGCAGTTCTTC. It codes for CASSIGTSFNDEQFF.

V usage is TRBV28 and J usage is TRBJ1-6; D unclear. The CDR3 is 16 residues long. Germline CDR1 is MDHEN and CDR2 is SYDVKM. Trimming removed 3 bases at V and 7 bases at J, with 16 bases between. CDR3 sequence reads: CASSFYLTASNSPLHF. The CDR3 nucleotides read TGTGCCAGCAGTTTCTACCTCACGGCATCGAATTCACCCCTCCACTTT.

The V call is TRBV20-1, the J call TRBJ1-5; 11 bases align to TRBD1. The V gene end was trimmed by 4 bases and the J gene end by 1 base; junction bases not matched to a gene: 12. CDR3 length: 18 amino acids. In germline, CDR1 is DFQATT, CDR2 SNEGSKA (reference sequence). The chain's CDR3 is CSAIRTGGLVLSNQPQHF. In nucleotides, the CDR3 is TGCAGTGCTATCCGGACAGGGGGCCTCGTCCTCAGCAATCAGCCCCAGCATTTT.

The J gene is TRBJ1-2, the V gene TRBV4-1; TRBD1 aligns across 8 bases. The V gene's germline CDR1 is MGHRA and CDR2 YSYEKL. The ends lost 1 base at V and 2 bases at J; junction bases unmatched: 6. The CDR3 consists of 16 residues. The CDR3 here is CASSQVGGQGNYGYTF. CDR3 bases: TGCGCCAGCAGCCAAGTAGGAGGACAGGGAAACTATGGCTACACCTTC.

The chain combines TRBV25-1 with TRBJ1-2; the D is unclear. Trimming cost V 1 base and J 5 bases, with 8 bases left between them. From germline, CDR1 is MGHDK and CDR2 SYGVNS. CDR3 length equals 13 residues. In DNA form, the CDR3 reads TGTGCCAGCAGTGAATTCCCAGATTATGGCTACACCTTC. Residues: CASSEFPDYGYTF.

This sequence joins TRBV7-9 and TRBJ2-3, with TRBD2 identical over 10 bases. This CDR3 is built from 14 residues. After removal of 5 bases from V and 5 bases from J, the junction contained 4 bases not matched to a gene. The germline V gene has CDR1 SEHNR and CDR2 FQNEAQ (reference sequence). The CDR3 DNA reads TGTGCCAGCAGCGCCCGACTAGCGGGAGATACGCAGTATTTT. It is translated as CASSARLAGDTQYF.

The chain uses TRBV19 and TRBJ1-2; no clear D. CDR1 is LNHDA, CDR2 SQIVND, per germline (reference sequence). The CDR3 totals 16 residues. V was cut by 6 bases and J by 0 bases, with 17 bases left in between. For the CDR3, the DNA is TGTGCCAGTAGCAAGAGGACGGTGGGAGCTAACTATGGCTACACCTTC. This translates into CASSKRTVGANYGYTF.

The chain is built from TRBV7-9 and TRBJ1-4; 7 bases fit TRBD1. Germline CDR1 reads SEHNR; CDR2 reads FQNEAQ (reference sequence). The CDR3 contains 16 residues. Germline trimming cut 5 bases from V and 3 bases from J; bases unmatched to any gene: 9. The CDR3 region is CASSRYRDSSNEKLFF. DNA of the CDR3: TGTGCCAGCAGCCGATATCGGGACAGCTCTAATGAAAAACTGTTTTTT.

The V and J genes are TRBV11-2 and TRBJ2-1, with D tentatively TRBD1 (5 bases). This CDR3 has 14 amino acids. Germline V lookup: CDR1 SGHAT, CDR2 FQNNGV. V was clipped by 4 bases and J by 6 bases, with 13 bases between them. CDR3 protein: CASSSRQGGNEQFF. CDR3 sequence (DNA): TGTGCCAGCAGCTCCCGCCAGGGCGGCAATGAGCAGTTCTTC.

This clonotype was seen more than once but under ten times. This chain connects TRBV6-2 or TRBV6-3 to TRBJ2-1; 15 bases are shared with TRBD2. Germline trimming cut 5 bases from V and 9 bases from J; bases unmatched to any gene: 5. The CDR3 runs to 15 residues. Per germline, CDR1 MNHEY and CDR2 SVGEGT. CDR3 protein: CASSGLAGGRGEQFF. For the CDR3, the DNA is TGTGCCAGCAGTGGACTAGCGGGAGGGCGTGGTGAGCAGTTCTTC.

The chain employs TRBV5-1 and TRBJ2-5; 7 nucleotides agree with TRBD1. The CDR3 loop spans 14 amino acids. Germline CDR1 SGHRS, CDR2 YFSETQ. After removal of 4 bases from V and 5 bases from J, the junction contained 8 bases not matched to a gene. The CDR3 DNA reads TGCGCCAGCAGCACCCGGACAGGCGTGGAGACCCAGTACTTC. Its translation: CASSTRTGVETQYF.

This clonotype was recorded a few times. This sequence joins TRBV19 and TRBJ2-1, with TRBD2 matching 10 bases. CDR1 is LNHDA and CDR2 is SQIVND in the germline V gene (reference sequence). Germline trimming cut 7 bases from V and 4 bases from J; bases unmatched to any gene: 7. This CDR3 is 15 amino acids long. The CDR3 region is CASNKGLAVYNEQFF. In DNA, the CDR3 is TGTGCCAGTAACAAAGGACTAGCGGTTTACAATGAGCAGTTCTTC.

The V and J genes are TRBV6-6 and TRBJ2-7; 8 positions agree with TRBD2. The germline V gene encodes CDR1 MNHNY and CDR2 SVGAGI (reference sequence). The J segment lost 2 bases and the V segment lost 5 bases, leaving 5 bases of the junction unmatched. This CDR3 region has 14 residues. In DNA, the CDR3 is TGTGCCAGCAGTGCCAGCGGGAGCGCCTACGAGCAGTACGTC. It specifies CASSASGSAYEQYV.

This clonotype turned up a few times. The rearrangement joins TRBV10-3 to TRBJ2-1; D may be TRBD2 (5 bases). Germline values: CDR1 ENHRY, CDR2 SYGVKD. The length of the CDR3 is 13 residues. V was cut by 6 bases and J by 7 bases, with 13 bases left in between. CDR3 DNA: TGTGCCATCAGGTCAGTAGGCGGGAATGAGCAGTTCTTC. It translates to CAIRSVGGNEQFF.

The sample holds a few counts of this clonotype. The chain has TRBV11-2 and TRBJ2-1, with a weak D call TRBD2 (5 bases). CDR1 is SGHAT, CDR2 FQNNGV, per germline. Trimming left V 5 bases short and J 5 bases short, with 28 bases between. This CDR3 has 19 amino acids. The CDR3 bases are TGTGCCAGCAGCCTCCGACCTTCTAGTGTTGGGCGGGCTAACAATGAGCAGTTCTTC. Residues: CASSLRPSSVGRANNEQFF.

In this sample, this clonotype turned up a few times. This rearrangement joins TRBV28 to TRBJ2-2, with D possibly matching TRBD2 (7 bases). CDR3 length: 14 residues. Trimming cost V 7 bases and J 3 bases, with 12 bases left between them. The germline V gene encodes CDR1 MDHEN and CDR2 SYDVKM. The CDR3 nucleotides read TGTGCCAGCACGGGGGGCTCTTACACCGGGGAGCTGTTTTTT. It encodes CASTGGSYTGELFF.

In DNA, the CDR3 is TGTGCTAGTGGACCGGGACTAGCGGGTTACAATGAGCAGTTCTTC. Protein sequence: CASGPGLAGYNEQFF. The rearrangement joins TRBV12-5 to TRBJ2-1; 12 bases map to TRBD2. V lost 6 bases and J lost 4; bases outside the gene matches: 4. The germline CDR1 and CDR2 sequences are LGHNT and FRNRAP. This CDR3 comprises 15 residues.

At least ten counts were recorded for this clonotype. The J gene is TRBJ2-7, the V gene TRBV7-9; 8 nucleotides match TRBD1. The germline gives CDR1 SEHNR, CDR2 FQNEAQ (reference sequence). V shed 4 bases, J shed 3 bases, and the junction held 11 bases outside the gene matches. The CDR3 extends over 16 amino acids. CDR3 in amino acids: CASSSSLRDRYYEQYV. The CDR3 DNA is TGTGCCAGCAGCTCCTCATTAAGGGACAGGTACTACGAGCAGTACGTC.

The chain has TRBV7-2 and TRBJ1-4; no firm D call. Trimming pared 5 bases from V and 8 bases from J, leaving 12 bases between. Germline CDR1 is SGHTA and CDR2 is FQGNSA. The CDR3 totals 13 residues. This CDR3 reads CASSPVVGEKLFF. The CDR3 DNA is TGTGCCAGCAGCCCCGTGGTGGGCGAAAAACTGTTTTTT.

The chain recombines TRBV4-2 with TRBJ1-3; D not resolved. The CDR3 extends over 19 amino acids. Trimming removed 5 bases at V and 2 bases at J, with 25 bases between. CDR1 is LGHNA and CDR2 is YNFKEQ in the germline V gene. CDR3 in amino acids: CASSSKFPGTRSAGNTIYF. The CDR3 nucleotides read TGTGCCAGCAGCTCAAAGTTCCCGGGAACACGTTCGGCTGGAAACACCATATATTTT.

The V call is TRBV6-6, the J call TRBJ2-7; 8 nucleotides agree with TRBD2. The V gene end was trimmed by 0 bases and the J gene end by 5 bases; junction bases not matched to a gene: 3. Germline V gene data show CDR1 as MNHNY and CDR2 as SVGAGI (reference sequence). This CDR3 has 14 residues. The CDR3 nucleotides are TGTGCCAGCAGTTACTCGCCGGGAGGGAACGAGCAGTACGTC. Translated: CASSYSPGGNEQYV.

This clonotype came up a few times. The CDR3 nucleotides read TGTGCCAGCAGAACAGGGGTAAGCGAGCAGTACGTC. Amino acids: CASRTGVSEQYV. The chain employs TRBV6-1 and TRBJ2-7; TRBD1 agrees at 7 bases. Per germline, CDR1 MNHNS and CDR2 SASEGT. This CDR3 contains 12 residues. V shed 6 bases, J shed 6 bases, and the junction held 5 bases outside the gene matches.

This clonotype was observed at least ten times. The V gene is TRBV7-9, the J gene TRBJ2-7, with 8 bases aligning to TRBD2. This CDR3 has 15 residues. V trimming: 2 bases; J trimming: 6 bases; junction bases outside the gene matches: 9. Germline values: CDR1 SEHNR, CDR2 FQNEAQ (reference sequence). The CDR3: CASSLYGRADLEQYF. The CDR3 DNA reads as TGTGCCAGCAGCTTATACGGGAGGGCCGACCTCGAGCAGTACTTC.

The sample holds many counts of this clonotype. This chain uses TRBV11-3 with TRBJ2-1, with 13 nucleotides matching TRBD2. From germline, CDR1 is SGHNT and CDR2 YENEEA. The length of the CDR3 is 15 residues. V was pared by 5 bases and J by 9 bases, with 7 bases of the junction left unmatched. The CDR3 region is CASSGGTSGISEQFF. The DNA of the CDR3 is TGTGCCAGCAGCGGAGGGACTAGCGGGATTAGTGAGCAGTTCTTC.

V and J are TRBV28 and TRBJ2-7; perhaps TRBD2 as D (6 bases). The germline V gene has CDR1 MDHEN and CDR2 SYDVKM. Deletions cut 5 bases from V and 6 bases from J, with 14 bases between. This CDR3 contains 13 residues. Written as DNA, the CDR3 is TGTGCCAGCAGTGTGGGAAACGGGGGCGAGCAGTACGTC. It translates to CASSVGNGGEQYV.

This chain connects TRBV12-5 to TRBJ1-1; 9 nucleotides line up with TRBD1. This CDR3 has 11 amino acids. Germline trimming cut 7 bases from V and 11 bases from J; bases unmatched to any gene: 5. Germline CDR1 reads LGHNT; CDR2 reads FRNRAP. The CDR3 DNA reads TGTGCTAGTGAGACAGGGGGAGCTGCTTTCTTT. Protein product: CASETGGAAFF.